These 7 T cell receptor beta chains were sequenced from one sample in a study of early T cells in non-severe SARS-CoV-2 infection. TCRdb used MiXCR to reprocess the 5' RACE reads, holding one entry per CDR3 protein. Of some 80,000 distinct CDR3 sequences in the sample, approximately 5% are singletons; the top ten hold around 6.6%. The source material was whole blood, sampled at baseline. The receptors were gathered from an adult who was a healthcare worker with PCR-confirmed SARS-CoV-2 infection or an uninfected control (not recorded which).

This chain connects TRBV5-4 to TRBJ2-3; TRBD2 might be the D (5 bases). Per germline, CDR1 SGHNT and CDR2 YYREEE (reference sequence). The CDR3 runs to 15 residues. The V end lost 2 bases, the J end lost 1 base, and 11 bases lay between the germline ends. This CDR3 reads CASSFYAGGTDTQYF. CDR3 bases: TGTGCCAGCAGCTTCTACGCGGGCGGCACAGATACGCAGTATTTT.

This clonotype was counted between two and nine times. In nucleotides, the CDR3 is TGTGCCAGCAATGGACTTCTGAACACTGAAGCTTTCTTT. Its protein product is CASNGLLNTEAFF. This rearrangement joins TRBV6-6 to TRBJ1-1; D is ambiguous. The V gene's germline CDR1 is MNHNY and CDR2 SVGAGI (reference sequence). The CDR3 length is 13 residues. Trimming left V 7 bases short and J 0 bases short, with 9 bases between.

This clonotype appeared many times. The chain is built from TRBV11-1 and TRBJ1-1; D is possibly TRBD1 (6 bases). The CDR3 totals 14 residues. The germline CDR1 and CDR2 sequences are SGHAT and FQDESV (reference sequence). Trimming stripped 0 bases from V and 3 bases from J, with 8 bases between. The chain's CDR3 is CASSLAAGDTEAFF. In DNA, the CDR3 is TGTGCCAGCAGCTTAGCGGCAGGGGACACTGAAGCTTTCTTT.

This clonotype was found many times. The chain combines TRBV28 with TRBJ1-2; 9 bases match TRBD1. V lost 6 bases, J lost 4 bases, and 6 bases stayed unmatched. The CDR3 is made up of 14 amino acids. Germline V gene data show CDR1 as MDHEN and CDR2 as SYDVKM. The CDR3 here is CASSRTGGPYGYTF. The CDR3 bases are TGTGCCAGCAGCCGTACAGGGGGCCCCTATGGCTACACCTTC.

Only a few counts were recorded for this clonotype. The chain carries TRBV24-1 and TRBJ2-3; maybe TRBD1 (5 bases). This CDR3 has 12 residues. In germline, CDR1 is KGHDR, CDR2 SFDVKD. Trimming left V 7 bases short and J 3 bases short, with 7 bases between. The CDR3: CATRGRTDTQYF. The CDR3 nucleotides read TGTGCCACCAGGGGGCGGACAGATACGCAGTATTTT.

CDR3 in DNA: TGTGCCAGCAGCCCGACGAGGTCTCGAAAATCGGAGACCCAGTACTTC. This translates into CASSPTRSRKSETQYF. The chain combines TRBV11-2 with TRBJ2-5; no clear D gene. V shed 5 bases and J shed 5 bases, with 21 bases lying between them. This CDR3 region has 16 residues. Germline V lookup: CDR1 SGHAT, CDR2 FQNNGV.

This sequence joins TRBV14 and TRBJ2-2; D uncertain. The germline gives CDR1 SGHDN, CDR2 FVKESK. Trimming took 3 bases from V and 7 from J, leaving 9 bases between them. This CDR3 is built from 13 residues. The CDR3 reads CASSQIGHGELFF. CDR3 DNA: TGTGCCAGCAGCCAGATAGGGCACGGGGAGCTGTTTTTT.